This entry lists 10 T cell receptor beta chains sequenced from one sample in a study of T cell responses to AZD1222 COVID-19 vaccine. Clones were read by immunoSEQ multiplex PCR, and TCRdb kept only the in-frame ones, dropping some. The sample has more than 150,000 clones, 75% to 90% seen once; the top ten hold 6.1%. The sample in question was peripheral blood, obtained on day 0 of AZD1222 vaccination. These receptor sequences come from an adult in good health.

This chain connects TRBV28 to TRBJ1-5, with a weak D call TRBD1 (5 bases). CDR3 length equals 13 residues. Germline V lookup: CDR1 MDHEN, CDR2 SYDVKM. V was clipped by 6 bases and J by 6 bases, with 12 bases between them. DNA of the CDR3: TGTGCCAGCAGACGGGGCTGGGGTCAGCCCCAGCATTTT. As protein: CASRRGWGQPQHF.

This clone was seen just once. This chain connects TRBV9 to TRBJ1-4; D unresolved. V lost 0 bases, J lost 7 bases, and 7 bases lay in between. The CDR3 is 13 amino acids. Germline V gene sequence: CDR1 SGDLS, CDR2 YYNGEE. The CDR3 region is CASSVDMREKLFF. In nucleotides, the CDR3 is TGTGCCAGCAGCGTAGATATGCGTGAAAAACTGTTTTTT.

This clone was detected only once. The CDR3 DNA reads as TGTGCCAGCAGTTCTCTTCGACAGGGGATGAATCAGGAGACCCAGTACTTC. Its translation: CASSSLRQGMNQETQYF. V is TRBV28 and J is TRBJ2-5, with 8 bases lining up with TRBD1. Germline V gene sequence: CDR1 MDHEN, CDR2 SYDVKM. The CDR3 spans 17 residues. The V segment lost 4 bases and the J segment 5 bases; nucleotides outside the gene matches: 15.

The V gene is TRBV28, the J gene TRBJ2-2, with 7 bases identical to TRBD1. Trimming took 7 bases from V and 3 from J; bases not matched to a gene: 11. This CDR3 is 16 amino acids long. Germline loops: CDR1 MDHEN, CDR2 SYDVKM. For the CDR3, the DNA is TGTGCCAGCAACCAACAGGGGCGTTCGGACACCGGGGAGCTGTTTTTT. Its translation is CASNQQGRSDTGELFF. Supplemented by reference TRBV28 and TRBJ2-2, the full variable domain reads DVKVTQSSRYLVKRTGEKVFLECVQDMDHENMFWYRQDPGLGLRLIYFSYDVKMKEKGDIPEGYSVSREKKERFSLILESASTNQTSMYLCASNQQGRSDTGELFFGEGSRLTVL.

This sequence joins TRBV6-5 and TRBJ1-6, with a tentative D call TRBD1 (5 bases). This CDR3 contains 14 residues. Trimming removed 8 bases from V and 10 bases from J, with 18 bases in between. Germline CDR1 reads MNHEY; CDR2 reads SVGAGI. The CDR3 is CASETGEIGSPLHF. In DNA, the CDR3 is TGTGCCAGCGAAACGGGGGAGATAGGCTCACCCCTCCACTTT.

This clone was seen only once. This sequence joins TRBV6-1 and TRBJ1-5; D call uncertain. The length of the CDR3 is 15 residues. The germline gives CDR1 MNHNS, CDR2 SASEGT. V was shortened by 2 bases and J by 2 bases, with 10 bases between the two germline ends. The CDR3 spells CASSELQPGNQPQHF. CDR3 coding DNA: TGTGCCAGCAGTGAACTCCAACCAGGCAATCAGCCCCAGCATTTT.

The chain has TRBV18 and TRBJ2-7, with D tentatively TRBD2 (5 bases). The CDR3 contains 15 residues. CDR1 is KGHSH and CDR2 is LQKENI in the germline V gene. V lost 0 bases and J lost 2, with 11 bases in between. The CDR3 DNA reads TGTGCCAGCTCACCACCCTTAAGCGGAGCCTACGAGCAGTACTTC. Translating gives CASSPPLSGAYEQYF.

For the CDR3, the DNA is TGTGCCAGCAGGAGCGGGAGCCGGGACAGAGAGACCCAGTACTTC. This encodes CASRSGSRDRETQYF. The chain uses TRBV6-5 and TRBJ2-5, with D possibly TRBD2 on 8 matching bases. The CDR3 sequence is 15 residues long. Per germline, CDR1 MNHEY and CDR2 SVGAGI. V lost 6 bases, J lost 4 bases, and 18 bases lay in between.

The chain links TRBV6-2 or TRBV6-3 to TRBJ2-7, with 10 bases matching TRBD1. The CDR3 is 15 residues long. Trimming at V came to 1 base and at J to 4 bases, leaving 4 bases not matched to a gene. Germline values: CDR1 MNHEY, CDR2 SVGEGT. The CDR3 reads CASSYLPGQGYEQYF. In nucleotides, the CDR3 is TGTGCCAGCAGTTACTTACCGGGACAGGGGTACGAGCAGTACTTC.

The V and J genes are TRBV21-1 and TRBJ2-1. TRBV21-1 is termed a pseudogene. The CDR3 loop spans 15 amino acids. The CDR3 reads CASSRARRTRNEQFF. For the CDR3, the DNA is TGTGCCAGCAGCAGGGCCCGTAGGACCAGAAATGAGCAGTTCTTC.